The 21 T cell receptor beta chains listed next were all sequenced from one sample in a study of control samples from healthy donors and cancer patients. TCRdb's table, derived via immunoSEQ multiplex PCR, lists solely in-frame clones and lacks some. Here the sample spans about 110,000 clones, around four fifths being singletons. Sample: blood. Receptor source: a man between 18 and 29 years old in good health.

The chain is built from TRBV10-3 and TRBJ1-1; no reliable D call. Trimming took 3 bases from V and 1 from J, leaving 12 bases between them. Germline assignment: CDR1 ENHRY and CDR2 SYGVKD. There are 15 residues in the CDR3. The CDR3 nucleotides are TGTGCCATCAGTGATGAAGCCAGGTCGAACACTGAAGCTTTCTTT. Translating it yields CAISDEARSNTEAFF.

The genes are TRBV30 and TRBJ1-4, with D tentatively TRBD1 (5 bases). Looked up from germline, CDR1 is GTSNPN and CDR2 is SVGIG (reference sequence). Between the trimmed V and J ends, which lost 3 bases and 7 bases, there was a span of 21 bases. This CDR3 contains 16 residues. CDR3 DNA sequence: TGTGCCTGGAGCCTTGGACAAAACCTAGGCGGTGAAAAACTGTTTTTT. Translation: CAWSLGQNLGGEKLFF.

This sequence joins TRBV6-5 and TRBJ2-7; TRBD1 matches 9 bases. The germline V gene has CDR1 MNHEY and CDR2 SVGAGI. The CDR3 contains 14 residues. The V gene end was trimmed by 8 bases and the J gene end by 2 bases; junction bases not matched to a gene: 7. As DNA, the CDR3 is TGTGCCAGCCGCCGACAGGGGGGAACCTACGAGCAGTACTTC. Its protein is CASRRQGGTYEQYF.

The chain carries TRBV12-3 or TRBV12-4 and TRBJ2-3; D uncertain. CDR3 size: 12 residues. The V gene lost 5 bases and the J gene lost 6 bases, with 9 bases spanning the gap. DNA for the CDR3: TGTGCCAGCAGTGTACTGGGGGATACGCAGTATTTT. Protein product: CASSVLGDTQYF.

The chain employs TRBV18 and TRBJ1-5; TRBD1 matches 7 bases. The CDR3 is 15 residues long. V was pared by 0 bases and J by 2 bases, with 1 base of the junction left unmatched. Germline loops: CDR1 KGHSH, CDR2 LQKENI. The CDR3 nucleotides read TGTGCCAGCTCACCACCAGACAGGGGCAATCAGCCCCAGCATTTT. Translating it yields CASSPPDRGNQPQHF.

With regard to this clone: Other DNA sequences in the sample encode the same CDR3. The CDR3, as DNA: TGCAGCGTTGATTTGGGGGGAGCTAACTATGGCTACACCTTC. It encodes CSVDLGGANYGYTF. This chain links TRBV29-1 with TRBJ1-2; possible D gene TRBD1, 5 bases. The CDR3 consists of 14 residues. Germline loops: CDR1 SQVTM, CDR2 ANQGSEA. Trimming stripped 3 bases from V and 0 bases from J, with 11 bases between.

The rearrangement joins TRBV3-1 (or the pseudogene TRBV3-2) to TRBJ2-1; 9 positions match TRBD2. V gave up 4 bases and J gave up 8 bases; unmatched junction bases: 18. Looked up from germline, CDR1 is LGHDT and CDR2 is YNNKEL (reference sequence). The CDR3 is made up of 18 amino acids. This chain's CDR3 is CASSPRSLPGLAFHEQFF. The DNA of the CDR3 is TGTGCCAGCAGCCCTAGGTCTTTACCGGGACTAGCCTTTCATGAGCAGTTCTTC.

The chain recombines TRBV7-8 with TRBJ2-1; 7 nucleotides line up with TRBD2. Germline lookup yields CDR1 SGHVS and CDR2 FQNEAQ. The CDR3 totals 18 residues. The V gene end was trimmed by 2 bases and the J gene end by 0 bases; junction bases not matched to a gene: 10. CDR3 DNA: TGTGCCAGCAGCTTAAGCTCGGGGGGATACCTCTCCTACAATGAGCAGTTCTTC. Residues: CASSLSSGGYLSYNEQFF.

Ten or more counts support this clone. At one end, the junction sequence differs from germline, possibly due to a read error. The chain combines TRBV5-1 with TRBJ1-1, with 9 positions matching TRBD1. The CDR3 runs 14 residues. Germline CDR1 is SGHRS and CDR2 is YFSETQ. The DNA of the CDR3 is TGCGCCAGCAACTTGGACAGGGGACACACTGAAGCTTTCTTT. As protein: CASNLDRGHTEAFF.

The rearrangement joins TRBV29-1 to TRBJ2-2; 7 nucleotides align to TRBD2. Germline V gives CDR1 SQVTM, CDR2 ANQGSEA. The CDR3 sequence is 13 residues long. With 1 base clipped from V and 5 bases from J, the junction kept 1 base outside the gene matches. CDR3 bases: TGCAGCGTTGAAGGGGAGGGGACCGGGGAGCTGTTTTTT. Its translation is CSVEGEGTGELFF.

This chain connects TRBV7-8 to TRBJ2-2, with 8 bases fitting TRBD1. The germline V gene has CDR1 SGHVS and CDR2 FQNEAQ. With V trimmed by 5 bases and J by 4 bases, 15 bases remained unmatched. The CDR3 extends over 18 amino acids. The chain's CDR3 is CASSPPGQGLGGTGELFF. In DNA, the CDR3 is TGTGCCAGCAGCCCCCCAGGACAGGGCCTGGGGGGCACCGGGGAGCTGTTTTTT. Using reference TRBV7-8 and TRBJ2-2 for the parts outside the CDR3, the full variable domain is GAGVSQSPRYKVAKRGQDVALRCDPISGHVSLFWYQQALGQGPEFLTYFQNEAQLDKSGLPSDRFFAERPEGSVSTLKIQRTQQEDSAVYLCASSPPGQGLGGTGELFFGEGSRLTVL.

The chain uses TRBV6-4 and TRBJ2-1; 10 bases align to TRBD2. This CDR3 has 15 amino acids. Per germline, CDR1 MRHNA and CDR2 SNTAGT. Trimming removed 6 bases from V and 7 bases from J; junction bases left unmatched: 9. The CDR3 coding sequence is TGTGCCAGCAGCTTGAGCGGGGGGGCCGGGAATGAGCAGTTCTTC. Protein product: CASSLSGGAGNEQFF.

The chain links TRBV5-1 to TRBJ2-7, with 10 nucleotides matching TRBD1. With V trimmed by 3 bases and J by 5 bases, 8 bases remained unmatched. The CDR3 totals 15 residues. From germline, CDR1 is SGHRS and CDR2 YFSETQ. In nucleotides, the CDR3 is TGCGCCAGCAGCTGGGGACAGGGGATATACCACGAGCAGTACTTC. Translated, it gives CASSWGQGIYHEQYF.

This clone came up once. The chain couples TRBV2 to TRBJ1-2; D may be TRBD1 (5 bases). Trimming stripped 5 bases from V and 5 bases from J, with 15 bases between. In germline, CDR1 is SNHLY, CDR2 FYNNEI. The length of the CDR3 is 14 residues. The CDR3 region has the DNA TGTGCCAGCAGTCGCGAGGGGACGCTTTATGGCTACACCTTC. Encoded protein: CASSREGTLYGYTF.

This clone was seen a single time. The chain carries TRBV9 and TRBJ1-2; 7 nucleotides line up with TRBD1. CDR1 SGDLS and CDR2 YYNGEE come from the germline V gene. This CDR3 region has 16 residues. J gave up 2 bases and V 0 bases, and 7 bases lay outside the gene matches. In nucleotides, the CDR3 is TGTGCCAGCAGCGTAGCTCATGGAGGGGGCAACTATGGCTACACCTTC. Translated: CASSVAHGGGNYGYTF.

The rearrangement joins TRBV28 to TRBJ2-5; possible D gene TRBD1, 6 bases. Germline V gene data show CDR1 as MDHEN and CDR2 as SYDVKM. The CDR3 consists of 16 residues. V lost 6 bases and J lost 4, with 21 bases in between. The CDR3 sequence: CASRSPGQHPGETQYF. CDR3 nucleotide sequence: TGTGCCAGCAGGTCCCCGGGACAACACCCGGGAGAGACCCAGTACTTC.

The chain recombines TRBV30 with TRBJ1-2; weak D call: TRBD1 (5 bases). Germline CDR1 GTSNPN, CDR2 SVGIG (reference sequence). The CDR3 extends over 15 amino acids. V was pared by 7 bases and J by 0 bases, with 18 bases between. CDR3 in DNA: TGTGCCTCAATCCGACAGAACCTAGCTAACTATGGCTACACCTTC. It specifies CASIRQNLANYGYTF. The full variable domain, with the rest looked up from reference TRBV30 and TRBJ1-2, is SQTIHQWPATLVQPVGSPLSLECTVEGTSNPNLYWYRQAAGRGLQLLFYSVGIGQISSEVPQNLSASRPQDRQFILSSKKLLLSDSGFYLCASIRQNLANYGYTFGSGTRLTVV.

The V and J genes are TRBV19 and TRBJ1-1; D perhaps matches TRBD1 (5 bases). This CDR3 contains 14 residues. V dropped 6 bases and J dropped 11 bases, with 22 bases sitting between them. Germline V lookup: CDR1 LNHDA, CDR2 SQIVND (reference sequence). This chain's CDR3 is CASSAGPQGVLAFF. The CDR3 DNA is TGTGCCAGTAGCGCCGGGCCCCAAGGGGTTTTGGCTTTCTTT.

The chain couples TRBV19 to TRBJ2-3; D ambiguous. Germline CDR1 reads LNHDA; CDR2 reads SQIVND (reference sequence). The CDR3 is 13 residues long. Trimming took 7 bases from V and 2 from J, leaving 10 bases between them. The CDR3 sequence is CASISRYTDTQYF. CDR3 coding DNA: TGTGCCAGTATCAGCCGCTACACAGATACGCAGTATTTT.

The chain couples TRBV27 to TRBJ2-2; perhaps D is TRBD1 or TRBD2 (5 bases each). The CDR3 loop spans 15 amino acids. The germline gives CDR1 MNHEY, CDR2 SMNVEV (reference sequence). V was pared by 4 bases and J by 3 bases, with 12 bases between. In DNA, the CDR3 is TGTGCCAGCAGTTCGCCGGGGCACTACACCGGGGAGCTGTTTTTT. Encoded protein: CASSSPGHYTGELFF.

The CDR3 coding sequence is TGCGCCAGCACCACACCGTCGGGACACCAGAATGGCTACACCTTC. Protein: CASTTPSGHQNGYTF. The chain combines TRBV23-1 with TRBJ1-2, with D maybe TRBD1 (6 bases). TRBV23-1 is labeled an ORF, and its function is uncertain. This CDR3 has 15 amino acids. The V end lost 7 bases, the J end lost 6 bases, and 21 bases lay between the germline ends.